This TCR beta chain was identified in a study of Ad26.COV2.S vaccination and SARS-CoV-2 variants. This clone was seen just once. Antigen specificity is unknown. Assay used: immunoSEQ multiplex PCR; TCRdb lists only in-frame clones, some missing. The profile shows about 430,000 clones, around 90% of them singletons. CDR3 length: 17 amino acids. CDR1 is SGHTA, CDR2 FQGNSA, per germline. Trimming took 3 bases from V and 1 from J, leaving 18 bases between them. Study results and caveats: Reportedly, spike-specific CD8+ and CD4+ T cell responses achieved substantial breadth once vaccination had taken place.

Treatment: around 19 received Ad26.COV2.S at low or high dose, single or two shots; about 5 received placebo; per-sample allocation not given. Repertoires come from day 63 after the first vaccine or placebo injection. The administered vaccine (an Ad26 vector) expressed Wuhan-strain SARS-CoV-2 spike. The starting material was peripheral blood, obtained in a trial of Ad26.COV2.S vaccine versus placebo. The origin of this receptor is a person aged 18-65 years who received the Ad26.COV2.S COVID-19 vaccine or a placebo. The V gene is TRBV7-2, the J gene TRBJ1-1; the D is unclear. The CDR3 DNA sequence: TGTGCCAGCAGCTTCCTCGGGCTCGGATTTGGGAACACTGAAGCTTTCTTT. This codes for CASSFLGLGFGNTEAFF.